This T cell receptor beta chain was retrieved from a study of shared clonotypes between healthy human individuals. Germline V gene lookup returns CDR1 SEHNR and CDR2 FQNEAQ (reference sequence). CDR3 length: 13 residues. V was shortened by 7 bases and J by 9 bases, with 18 bases between the two germline ends. Deep-level running was used for the assay. Profiled with immunoSEQ multiplex PCR; TCRdb holds only in-frame clones, not every one. The sample consists of 600,000 or so clones, nearly 98% of them appearing once. Naive CD8 isolation took CD45RO-negative cells positively selected for CCR7 and excluded terminally differentiated effector memory CD45RA+ cells.

What was sequenced was naive CD8+ T cells sorted from blood. J is TRBJ1-1 and V is TRBV7-9; no reliable D call. The TCR comes from a man aged 25 to 40 in good health. Here the CDR3 DNA reads TGTGCCAGCACCCCTAAGGAGGACGGTAAAGCTTTCTTT. Its protein product is CASTPKEDGKAFF.